One and the same sample provided the 3 T cell receptor beta chains below, sequenced in a study of blood T cell repertoires in COVID-19. The table came from immunoSEQ multiplex PCR; TCRdb's copy has only in-frame clones and leaves some out. The data hold about 210,000 clones, with roughly nine tenths observed a single time. Sequencing was done on a sample of peripheral blood. Receptors originate from a man aged 25 to 45 with acute or convalescent COVID-19.

The CDR3 protein is CASRVDTRNEKLFF. The CDR3 bases are TGTGCCAGTCGGGTTGATACCCGTAATGAAAAACTGTTTTTT. This chain links TRBV19 with TRBJ1-4, with D unclear. CDR1 is LNHDA and CDR2 is SQIVND in the germline V gene (reference sequence). The CDR3 length is 14 residues. The V end was cut by 8 bases, the J end by 4 bases, with 14 bases between. The whole variable domain, remainder taken from reference TRBV19 and TRBJ1-4, is DGGITQSPKYLFRKEGQNVTLSCEQNLNHDAMYWYRQDPGQGLRLIYYSQIVNDFQKGDIAEGYSVSREKKESFPLTVTSAQKNPTAFYLCASRVDTRNEKLFFGSGTQLSVL.

This chain joins TRBV9 and TRBJ1-5; D might be TRBD1 (5 bases). V was trimmed by 3 bases and J by 0 bases, leaving 7 bases between them. The CDR3 loop spans 14 amino acids. CDR1 SGDLS and CDR2 YYNGEE come from the germline V gene. In DNA form, the CDR3 reads TGTGCCAGCAGCGAGGGGATTAGCAATCAGCCCCAGCATTTT. Its protein is CASSEGISNQPQHF.

V usage is TRBV7-2 and J usage is TRBJ1-5; D is uncertain. Trimming took 5 bases from V and 3 from J, leaving 17 bases between them. The CDR3 sequence is 16 residues long. The germline CDR1 and CDR2 sequences are SGHTA and FQGNSA. The CDR3 DNA reads TGTGCCAGCAGCACTACCGGGGTATATACCAATCAGCCCCAGCATTTT. Translation gives CASSTTGVYTNQPQHF.